This is a list of T cell receptor beta chains from one sample in a study of T cells after yellow fever vaccination. TCRdb redid the calling of the 5' RACE reads with MiXCR, one entry per CDR3 protein. Of just under 600,000 distinct CDR3 sequences listed, 13% were seen once; the top ten hold over 12%. Sequenced material: PBMCs, taken on the day of the yellow fever booster vaccination. The receptors were sampled from a man aged 25 to 40 who received the YFV17D yellow fever vaccine. CDR3s include the opening cysteine and the closing phenylalanine or tryptophan. D genes are given only for firm matches. Clone size appears in some rows only: once, few, many, or a class for an expanded clone.

D: TRBD2
V: TRBV20-1
size: few
J: TRBJ2-1
DNA: TGCAGTGCCCAGACTAGCGGTTACAATGAGCAGTTCTTC
CDR3: CSAQTSGYNEQFF

D: NA
V: TRBV29-1
size: once
J: TRBJ1-1
DNA: TGCAGCGTTGATAGCGGACGGCCAAACACTGAAGCTTTCTTT
CDR3: CSVDSGRPNTEAFF

D: NA
V: TRBV19
size: NA
J: TRBJ2-5
DNA: TGTGCCAGTGGGCCGAATCAAGGGAAGACCCAGTACTTC
CDR3: CASGPNQGKTQYF

D: TRBD2
V: TRBV30
size: few
J: TRBJ2-7
DNA: TGTGCCTGGAGTGTGCGGGGGGAGCAGTACTTC
CDR3: CAWSVRGEQYF

D: TRBD1
V: TRBV12-3/TRBV12-4
size: few
J: TRBJ2-1
DNA: TGTGCCAGCAGCTCTAACAGGGGGGACAATGAGCAGTTCTTC
CDR3: CASSSNRGDNEQFF

D: NA
V: TRBV19
size: NA
J: TRBJ1-5
DNA: TGTGCCAGTAGTAAGCCTGGACAGTCCAATCAGCCCCAGCATTTT
CDR3: CASSKPGQSNQPQHF

D: NA
V: TRBV7-2
size: NA
J: TRBJ2-5
DNA: TGTGCCAGCAATGACTACAGGACACAAGAGACCCAGTACTTC
CDR3: CASNDYRTQETQYF

D: NA
V: TRBV20-1
size: NA
J: TRBJ2-3
DNA: TGCAGTGCTAGAGATAGGAGACTAAAGATGGCCGATACGCAGTATTTT
CDR3: CSARDRRLKMADTQYF

D: NA
V: TRBV5-1
size: few
J: TRBJ2-3
DNA: TGCGCCAGCACCTACACGGGGGCTAGCACAGATACGCAGTATTTT
CDR3: CASTYTGASTDTQYF

D: NA
V: TRBV5-6
size: few
J: TRBJ2-2
DNA: TGTGCCAGCAGCTTGAGCGACGGGGAGCTGTTTTTT
CDR3: CASSLSDGELFF

D: NA
V: TRBV20-1
size: NA
J: TRBJ1-3
DNA: TGCAGTGCCTGGACAGTCTCTGGAAACACCATATATTTT
CDR3: CSAWTVSGNTIYF

D: NA
V: TRBV4-3
size: few
J: TRBJ1-3
DNA: TGCGCCAGCAGCTCCCCGGCCGTCTCTGGAAACACCATATATTTT
CDR3: CASSSPAVSGNTIYF

D: NA
V: TRBV7-2
size: NA
J: TRBJ2-5
DNA: TGTGCCAGCAGCCGTAGCGGCCTCGGGGAGACCCAGTACTTC
CDR3: CASSRSGLGETQYF

D: TRBD2
V: TRBV5-6
size: NA
J: TRBJ2-1
DNA: TGTGCCAGCAGCTTGGACGGGAGGATACCTACAATGATTAGGCAGTTCTTC
CDR3: CASSLDGRIPTMIRQFF

D: NA
V: TRBV30
size: once
J: TRBJ2-2
DNA: TGTGCCTGGAAGAAGGGCCCCAACACCGGGGAGCTGTTTTTT
CDR3: CAWKKGPNTGELFF

D: NA
V: TRBV5-1
size: many
J: TRBJ1-6
DNA: TGCGCCAGCAGCTCACAGGGTGGTGATTCGTCACCCCTCCACTTT
CDR3: CASSSQGGDSSPLHF

D: TRBD2
V: TRBV5-4
size: NA
J: TRBJ2-7
DNA: TGTGCCAGCAGCTTGGTAAGCGGGACCTACGAGCAGTACTTC
CDR3: CASSLVSGTYEQYF

D: NA
V: TRBV10-1
size: many
J: TRBJ2-1
DNA: TGCGCCAGCGGGGACGTGGACGAGCAGTTCTTC
CDR3: CASGDVDEQFF

D: NA
V: TRBV3-1
size: NA
J: TRBJ2-7
DNA: TGTGCCAGCAGCCAAGATATGCGGGCCTACGAGCAGTACTTC
CDR3: CASSQDMRAYEQYF

D: TRBD2
V: TRBV5-5
size: few
J: TRBJ2-1
DNA: TGTGCCAGCAGCTTGTGGGGAGGGGATTCGGTAAAATACAATGAGCAGTTCTTC
CDR3: CASSLWGGDSVKYNEQFF

D: TRBD2
V: TRBV4-2
size: few
J: TRBJ2-5
DNA: TGTGCCAGCAGCCCGAATGGGCTAGCGGGGGGGAGGGAGACCCAGTACTTC
CDR3: CASSPNGLAGGRETQYF

D: NA
V: TRBV5-5
size: few
J: TRBJ2-7
DNA: TGTGCCAGCAGCTGGGCGTCGAGCGGCGGCGAGCAGTACTTC
CDR3: CASSWASSGGEQYF

D: NA
V: TRBV10-3
size: NA
J: TRBJ2-4
DNA: TGTGCCATCAGTGAACAGGAAAACATTCAGTACTTC
CDR3: CAISEQENIQYF

D: NA
V: TRBV28
size: NA
J: TRBJ2-1
DNA: TGTGCCAGCAGCCCTCCTACCCCCGTTGAGCAGTTCTTC
CDR3: CASSPPTPVEQFF

D: NA
V: TRBV19
size: many
J: TRBJ2-3
DNA: TGTGCCAGTAGGCTAATCGGGGGGCCAGATACGCAGTATTTT
CDR3: CASRLIGGPDTQYF

D: NA
V: TRBV7-3
size: few
J: TRBJ2-5
DNA: TGTGCCAGCAGCCCTCCAGCCAGTGAGACCCAGTACTTC
CDR3: CASSPPASETQYF

D: TRBD2
V: TRBV12-3/TRBV12-4
size: NA
J: TRBJ2-2
DNA: TGTGCCAGCAGAGGGACTAGCGCCGGGGAGCTGTTTTTT
CDR3: CASRGTSAGELFF

D: NA
V: TRBV7-2
size: few
J: TRBJ2-3
DNA: TGTGCCAGCAGCGACCAAACTTGGACCCTTAACCCAGATACGCAGTATTTT
CDR3: CASSDQTWTLNPDTQYF

D: NA
V: TRBV7-2
size: NA
J: TRBJ1-6
DNA: TGTGCCAGCAGCTTGCTAGGACGGGATAATTCACCCCTCCACTTT
CDR3: CASSLLGRDNSPLHF

D: NA
V: TRBV12-3/TRBV12-4
size: few
J: TRBJ2-1
DNA: TGTGCCAGCAGTGCTCGGGGAGGCCGGTACAATGAGCAGTTCTTC
CDR3: CASSARGGRYNEQFF

D: NA
V: TRBV3-1
size: NA
J: TRBJ2-7
DNA: TGTGCCAGCAGCCAAGGGGACACCTTTTACGAGCAGTACTTC
CDR3: CASSQGDTFYEQYF

D: NA
V: TRBV29-1
size: NA
J: TRBJ2-5
DNA: TGCAGCGTTGTTACGGGACGGGAGACCCAGTACTTC
CDR3: CSVVTGRETQYF

D: NA
V: TRBV29-1
size: few
J: TRBJ2-7
DNA: TGCAGCGGCGCTGGGGTAGGAGCCGAGCAGTACTTC
CDR3: CSGAGVGAEQYF

D: NA
V: TRBV7-9
size: NA
J: TRBJ2-7
DNA: TGTGCCAGCAGCCGCGGAAGGGTACCCTACGAGCAGTACTTC
CDR3: CASSRGRVPYEQYF

D: NA
V: TRBV3-1
size: NA
J: TRBJ1-2
DNA: TGTGCCAGCAGCCAGGGAGGGCAGGCACTCTATGGCTACACCTTC
CDR3: CASSQGGQALYGYTF

D: NA
V: TRBV2
size: many
J: TRBJ2-5
DNA: TGTGCCAACGGACGGGGCACCTTATCCGAGACCCAGTACTTC
CDR3: CANGRGTLSETQYF

D: NA
V: TRBV15
size: NA
J: TRBJ2-5
DNA: TGTGCCACCAGCAGAGTTATTAGTTCCGGGGAAGAGACCCAGTACTTC
CDR3: CATSRVISSGEETQYF

D: NA
V: TRBV28
size: few
J: TRBJ2-7
DNA: TGTGCCAGCAGTTTTGGGGCTATATACGAGCAGTACTTC
CDR3: CASSFGAIYEQYF

D: NA
V: TRBV6-5
size: few
J: TRBJ1-5
DNA: TGTGCCAGCAGTTACTCAGGGGAGGGGAGCAATCAGCCCCAGCATTTT
CDR3: CASSYSGEGSNQPQHF

D: NA
V: TRBV6-1
size: NA
J: TRBJ1-1
DNA: TGTGCCAGCAGTGTACAGGGAAAGGGTGAAGCTTTCTTT
CDR3: CASSVQGKGEAFF

D: TRBD2
V: TRBV12-3/TRBV12-4
size: NA
J: TRBJ2-5
DNA: TGTGCCAGCAGTTTAGGGCGGCTAGCGGCCGCCGGGACCCAGTACTTC
CDR3: CASSLGRLAAAGTQYF

D: NA
V: TRBV20-1
size: few
J: TRBJ2-5
DNA: TGCAGTGCTACAAGGCTGGGGGAGACCCAGTACTTC
CDR3: CSATRLGETQYF

D: TRBD2
V: TRBV19
size: few
J: TRBJ2-5
DNA: TGTGCCAGTAGTCTGGCTAGCGGGAGTGGGGAGACCCAGTACTTC
CDR3: CASSLASGSGETQYF